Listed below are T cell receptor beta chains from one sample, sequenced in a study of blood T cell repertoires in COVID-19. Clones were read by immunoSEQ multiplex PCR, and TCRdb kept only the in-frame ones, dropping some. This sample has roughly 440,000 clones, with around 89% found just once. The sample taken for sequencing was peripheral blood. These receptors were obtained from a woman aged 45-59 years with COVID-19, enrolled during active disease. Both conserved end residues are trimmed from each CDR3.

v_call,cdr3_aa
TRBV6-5,ASSRTEIGSPLH
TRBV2,AGSPGQRADTQY
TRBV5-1,ASSLGLAGGLRDTQY
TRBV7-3,ASSARRGSNQPQH
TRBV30,AWSVPGQGNTIY
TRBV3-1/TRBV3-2,ASSQPYSNEQF
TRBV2,ASSEWDRSMSQPQH
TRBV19,ASSMRTAGNTIY
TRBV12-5,ASGSDRGGELF
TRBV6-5,ASSSPTASYYGYT
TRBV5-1,ASSLGQGDTGELF
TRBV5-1,ASSLRQSTNEKLF
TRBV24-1,ATSDSSGAYQETQY
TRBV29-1,SVEGGLGQPQH
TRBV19,ASSQRGGNTIY
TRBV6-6,ASSTRGGTGELF
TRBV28,ASSLGDIQGYGYT
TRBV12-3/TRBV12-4,ASSPYRSYEQY
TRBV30,AWTTPFRDSKDGYT
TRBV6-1,ASSDPSGGTTGELF
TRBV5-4,ASSLMTGGTDTQY
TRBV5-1,ASSLDSSLNQPQH
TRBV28,ASSSYGYT
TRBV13,ASSPRGGREAEQF
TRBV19,ASRPKQGTGELF
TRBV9,ASTEGDNTEAF